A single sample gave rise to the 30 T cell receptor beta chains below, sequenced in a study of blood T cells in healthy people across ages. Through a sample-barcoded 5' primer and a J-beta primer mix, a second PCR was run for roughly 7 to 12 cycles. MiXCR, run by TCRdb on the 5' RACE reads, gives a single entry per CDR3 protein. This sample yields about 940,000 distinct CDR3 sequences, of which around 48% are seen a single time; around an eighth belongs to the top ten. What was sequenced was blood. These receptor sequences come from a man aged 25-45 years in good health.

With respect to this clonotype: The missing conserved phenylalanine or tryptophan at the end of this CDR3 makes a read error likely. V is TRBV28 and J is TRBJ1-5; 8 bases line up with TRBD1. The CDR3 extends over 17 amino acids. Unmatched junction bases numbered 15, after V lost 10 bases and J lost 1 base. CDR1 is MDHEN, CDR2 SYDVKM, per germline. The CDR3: CATSAPGTGRSNQPQHL. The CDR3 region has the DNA TGTGCCACCTCGGCACCTGGGACAGGCAGGAGCAATCAGCCCCAGCATCTT.

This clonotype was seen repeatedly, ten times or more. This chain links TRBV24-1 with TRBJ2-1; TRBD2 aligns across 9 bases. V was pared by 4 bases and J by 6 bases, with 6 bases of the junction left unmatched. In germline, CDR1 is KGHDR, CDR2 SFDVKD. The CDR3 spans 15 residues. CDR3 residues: CATSEPGLAINEQFF. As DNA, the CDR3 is TGTGCCACCAGTGAGCCAGGACTAGCGATCAATGAGCAGTTCTTC.

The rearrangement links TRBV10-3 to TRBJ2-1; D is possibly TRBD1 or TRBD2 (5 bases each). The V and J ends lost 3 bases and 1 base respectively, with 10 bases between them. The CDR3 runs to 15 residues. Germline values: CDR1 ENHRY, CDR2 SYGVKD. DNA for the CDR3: TGTGCCATCAGTGATTTGAGGGGATCCTACAATGAGCAGTTCTTC. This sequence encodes CAISDLRGSYNEQFF.

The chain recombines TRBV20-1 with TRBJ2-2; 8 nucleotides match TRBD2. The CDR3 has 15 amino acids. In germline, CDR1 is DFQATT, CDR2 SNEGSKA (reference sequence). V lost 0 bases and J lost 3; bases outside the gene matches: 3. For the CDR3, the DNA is TGCAGTGCTAGAGACACCGGGAGGGACACCGGGGAGCTGTTTTTT. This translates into CSARDTGRDTGELFF.

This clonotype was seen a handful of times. CDR3 sequence: CASSSPGAVETQYF. The CDR3 nucleotides read TGTGCCAGCAGCTCCCCTGGGGCGGTAGAGACCCAGTACTTC. V usage is TRBV7-9 and J usage is TRBJ2-5, with D perhaps TRBD1 (5 bases). The CDR3 covers 14 residues. Germline V gene lookup returns CDR1 SEHNR and CDR2 FQNEAQ (reference sequence). The germline V and J ends were trimmed by 4 bases and 4 bases, with 13 bases remaining between them.

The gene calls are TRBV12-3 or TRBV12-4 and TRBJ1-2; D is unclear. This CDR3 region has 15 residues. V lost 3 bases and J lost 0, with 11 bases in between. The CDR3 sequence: CASSFFSPANYGYTF. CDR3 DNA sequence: TGTGCCAGCAGTTTCTTTTCGCCCGCTAACTATGGCTACACCTTC.

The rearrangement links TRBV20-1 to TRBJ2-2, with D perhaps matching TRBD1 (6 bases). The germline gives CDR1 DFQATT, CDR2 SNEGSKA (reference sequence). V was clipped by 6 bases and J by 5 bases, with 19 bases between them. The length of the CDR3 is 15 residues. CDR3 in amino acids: CSARPPDSATGELFF. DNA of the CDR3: TGCAGTGCCCGACCCCCGGACAGTGCGACCGGGGAGCTGTTTTTT.

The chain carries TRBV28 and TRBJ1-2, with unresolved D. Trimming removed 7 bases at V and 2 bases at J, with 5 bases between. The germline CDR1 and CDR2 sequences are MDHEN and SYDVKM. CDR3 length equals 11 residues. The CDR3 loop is CASTKNYGYTF. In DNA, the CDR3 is TGTGCCAGCACCAAGAACTATGGCTACACCTTC.

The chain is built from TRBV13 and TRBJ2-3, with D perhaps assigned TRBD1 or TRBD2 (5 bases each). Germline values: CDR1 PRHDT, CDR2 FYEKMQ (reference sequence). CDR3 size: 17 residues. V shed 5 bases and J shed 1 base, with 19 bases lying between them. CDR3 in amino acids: CASSRTRPRGGTDTQYF. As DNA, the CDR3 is TGTGCCAGCAGCCGAACTAGGCCCCGAGGGGGCACAGATACGCAGTATTTT.

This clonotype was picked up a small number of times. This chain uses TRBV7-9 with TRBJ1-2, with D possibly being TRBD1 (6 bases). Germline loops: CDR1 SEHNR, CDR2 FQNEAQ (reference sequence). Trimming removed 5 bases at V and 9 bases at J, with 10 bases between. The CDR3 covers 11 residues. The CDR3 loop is CASSATGSYTF. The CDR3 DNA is TGTGCCAGCAGCGCCACAGGGAGCTACACCTTC.

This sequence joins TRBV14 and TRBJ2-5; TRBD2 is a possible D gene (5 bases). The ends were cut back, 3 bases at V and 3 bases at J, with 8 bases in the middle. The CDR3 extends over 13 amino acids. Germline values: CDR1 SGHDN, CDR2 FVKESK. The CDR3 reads CASSHGLEETQYF. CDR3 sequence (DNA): TGTGCCAGCAGCCACGGACTGGAAGAGACCCAGTACTTC.

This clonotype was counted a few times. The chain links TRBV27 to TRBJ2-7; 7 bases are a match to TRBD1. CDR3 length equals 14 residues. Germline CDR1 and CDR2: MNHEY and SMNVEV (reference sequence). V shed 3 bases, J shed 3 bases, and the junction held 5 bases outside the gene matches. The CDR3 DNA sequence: TGTGCCAGCAGTTTCTACGACAGGGTCTACGAGCAGTACTTC. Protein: CASSFYDRVYEQYF.

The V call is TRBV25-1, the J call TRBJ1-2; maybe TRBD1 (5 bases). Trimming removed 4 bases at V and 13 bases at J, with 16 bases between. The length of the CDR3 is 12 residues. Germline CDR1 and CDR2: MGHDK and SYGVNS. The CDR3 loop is CASSAQVEIRTF. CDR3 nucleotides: TGTGCCAGCAGTGCACAGGTCGAAATTCGCACCTTC.

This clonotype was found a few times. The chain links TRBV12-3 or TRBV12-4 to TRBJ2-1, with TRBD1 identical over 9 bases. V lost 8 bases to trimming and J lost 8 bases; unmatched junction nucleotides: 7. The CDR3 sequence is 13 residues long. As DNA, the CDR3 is TGTGCCAGCCGGGACAGGGAGGGCGATGAGCAGTTCTTC. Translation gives CASRDREGDEQFF.

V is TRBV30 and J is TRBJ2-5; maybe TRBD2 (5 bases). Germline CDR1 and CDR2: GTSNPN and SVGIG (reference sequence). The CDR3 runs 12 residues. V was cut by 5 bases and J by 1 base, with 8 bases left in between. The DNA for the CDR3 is TGTGCCTGGGACTATATCCAAGAGACCCAGTACTTC. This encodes CAWDYIQETQYF.

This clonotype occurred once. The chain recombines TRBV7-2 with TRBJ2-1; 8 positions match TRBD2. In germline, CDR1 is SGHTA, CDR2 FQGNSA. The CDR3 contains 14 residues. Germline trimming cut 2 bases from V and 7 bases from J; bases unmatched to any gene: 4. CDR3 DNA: TGTGCCAGCAGCTTATCACTAGCGGAAAATGAGCAGTTCTTC. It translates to CASSLSLAENEQFF.

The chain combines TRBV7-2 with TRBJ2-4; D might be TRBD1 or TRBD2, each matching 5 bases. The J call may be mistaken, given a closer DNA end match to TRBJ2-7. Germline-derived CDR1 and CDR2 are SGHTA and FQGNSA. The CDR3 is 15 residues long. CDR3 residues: CASSLSSGQSYEQYF. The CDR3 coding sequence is TGTGCCAGCAGCTTGTCTTCGGGGCAGTCCTACGAGCAGTACTTC.

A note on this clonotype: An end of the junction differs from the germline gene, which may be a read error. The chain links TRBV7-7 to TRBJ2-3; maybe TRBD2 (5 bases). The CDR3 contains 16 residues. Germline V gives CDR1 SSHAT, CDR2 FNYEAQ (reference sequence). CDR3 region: CASSRRGLNLTDTQYF. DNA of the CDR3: TGTGCTAGCAGCCGGCGAGGGTTAAACCTCACAGATACGCAGTATTTT.

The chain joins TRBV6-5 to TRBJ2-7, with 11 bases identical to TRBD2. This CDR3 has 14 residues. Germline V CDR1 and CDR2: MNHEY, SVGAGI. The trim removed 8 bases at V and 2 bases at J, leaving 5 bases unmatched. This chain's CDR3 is CASALAGETYEQYF. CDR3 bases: TGTGCCAGCGCACTAGCGGGGGAAACCTACGAGCAGTACTTC.

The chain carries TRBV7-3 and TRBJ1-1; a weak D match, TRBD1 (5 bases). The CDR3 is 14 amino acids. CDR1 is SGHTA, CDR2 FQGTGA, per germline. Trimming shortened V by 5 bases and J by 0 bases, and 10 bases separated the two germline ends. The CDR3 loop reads CASSPDSVNTEAFF. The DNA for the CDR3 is TGTGCCAGCAGCCCCGACAGTGTGAACACTGAAGCTTTCTTT.

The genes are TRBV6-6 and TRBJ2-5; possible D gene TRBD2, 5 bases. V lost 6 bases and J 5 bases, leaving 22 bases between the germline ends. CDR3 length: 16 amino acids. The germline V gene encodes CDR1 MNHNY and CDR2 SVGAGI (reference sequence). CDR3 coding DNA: TGTGCCAGCAGAGACCAGACTAACGGTAGTCAGGAGACCCAGTACTTC. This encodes CASRDQTNGSQETQYF.

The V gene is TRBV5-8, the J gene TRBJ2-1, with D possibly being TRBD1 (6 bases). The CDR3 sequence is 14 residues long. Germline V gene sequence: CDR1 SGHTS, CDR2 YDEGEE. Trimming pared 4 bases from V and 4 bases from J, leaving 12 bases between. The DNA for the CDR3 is TGTGCCAGCAGCCCCGGGACATATTACAATGAGCAGTTCTTC. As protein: CASSPGTYYNEQFF.

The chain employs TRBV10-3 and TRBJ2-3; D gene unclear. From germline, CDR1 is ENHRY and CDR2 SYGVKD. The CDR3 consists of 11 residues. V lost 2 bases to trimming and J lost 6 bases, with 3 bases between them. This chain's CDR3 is CAISEVDTQYF. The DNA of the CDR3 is TGTGCCATCAGTGAGGTGGATACGCAGTATTTT.

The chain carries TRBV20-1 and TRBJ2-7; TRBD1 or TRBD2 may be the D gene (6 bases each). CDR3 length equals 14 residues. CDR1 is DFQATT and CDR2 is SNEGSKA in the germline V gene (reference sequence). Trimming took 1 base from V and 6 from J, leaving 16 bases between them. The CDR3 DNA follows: TGCAGTGCTAGAGTTGGGTCTGGGGGGCCCGAGCAGTACTTC. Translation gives CSARVGSGGPEQYF.

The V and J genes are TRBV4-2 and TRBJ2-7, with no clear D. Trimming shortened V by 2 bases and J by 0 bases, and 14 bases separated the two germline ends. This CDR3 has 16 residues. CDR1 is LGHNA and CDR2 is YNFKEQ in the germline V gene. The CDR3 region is CASSQSAVESSYEQYF. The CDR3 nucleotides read TGTGCCAGCAGCCAATCCGCCGTGGAAAGCTCCTACGAGCAGTACTTC.

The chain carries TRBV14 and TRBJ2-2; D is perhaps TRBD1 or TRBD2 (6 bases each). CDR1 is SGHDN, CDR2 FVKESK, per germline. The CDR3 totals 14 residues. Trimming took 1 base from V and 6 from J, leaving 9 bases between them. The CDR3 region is CASSQARGAGELFF. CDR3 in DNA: TGTGCCAGCAGCCAAGCGAGGGGGGCCGGGGAGCTGTTTTTT.

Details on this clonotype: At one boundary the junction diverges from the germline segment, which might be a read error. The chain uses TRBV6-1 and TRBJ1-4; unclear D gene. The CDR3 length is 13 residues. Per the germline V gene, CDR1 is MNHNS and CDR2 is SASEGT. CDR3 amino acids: CASMKVSNEKLFF. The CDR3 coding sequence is TGTGCCAGCATGAAGGTTTCTAATGAAAAGCTGTTTTTT.

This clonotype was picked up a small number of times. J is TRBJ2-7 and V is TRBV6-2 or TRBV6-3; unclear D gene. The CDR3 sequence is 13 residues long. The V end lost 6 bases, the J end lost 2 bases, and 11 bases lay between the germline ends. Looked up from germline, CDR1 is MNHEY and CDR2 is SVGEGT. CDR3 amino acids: CASRPSPAYEQYF. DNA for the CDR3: TGTGCCAGCAGACCGTCCCCAGCCTACGAGCAGTACTTC.

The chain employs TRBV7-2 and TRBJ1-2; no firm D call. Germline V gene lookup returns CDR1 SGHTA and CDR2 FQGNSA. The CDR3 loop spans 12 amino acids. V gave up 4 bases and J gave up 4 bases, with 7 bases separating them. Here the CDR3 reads CASSYSLYGYTF. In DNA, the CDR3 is TGTGCCAGCAGCTACTCCCTCTATGGCTACACCTTC.

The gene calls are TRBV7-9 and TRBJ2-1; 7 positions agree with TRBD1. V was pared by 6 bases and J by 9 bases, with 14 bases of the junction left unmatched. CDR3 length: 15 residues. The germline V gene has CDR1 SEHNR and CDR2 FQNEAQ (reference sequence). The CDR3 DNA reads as TGTGCCAGCAGTCCCGACAGGGCCCTCCTTGGTGAGCAGTTCTTC. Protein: CASSPDRALLGEQFF. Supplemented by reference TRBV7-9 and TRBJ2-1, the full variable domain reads DTGVSQNPRHKITKRGQNVTFRCDPISEHNRLYWYRQTLGQGPEFLTYFQNEAQLEKSRLLSDRFSAERPKGSFSTLEIQRTEQGDSAMYLCASSPDRALLGEQFFGPGTRLTVL.